This is a list of T cell receptor beta chains from one sample in a study of T cell changes during pregnancy in multiple sclerosis. Sequencing was performed with immunoSEQ multiplex PCR; in TCRdb, only in-frame clones are kept and a portion is missing. The sample lists 100,000 or so clones; around nine tenths were seen once. Specimen: peripheral blood, collected in the second trimester of pregnancy. The receptors come from a female donor in good health, enrolled as a control in a pregnancy study. Each CDR3 is given with its conserved first and last residue. D genes are given only for firm matches. Size is omitted from some rows. Given values are once, few, many or a class for expanded clones.

d_gene | j_gene | abundance | v_gene | CDR3nt | CDR3aa
. | TRBJ1-1 | . | TRBV29-1 | TGCAGCGTCCCTAAACAGGGTAACACTGAAGCTTTCTTT | CSVPKQGNTEAFF
. | TRBJ2-6 | once | TRBV6-1 | TGTGCCAGCAGTGGGGGGCACGGCTCTGGGGCCAACGTCCTGACTTTC | CASSGGHGSGANVLTF
TRBD2 | TRBJ2-7 | . | TRBV11-2 | TGTGCCAGCAGCTTAACCCCCAGGACTAGCGGGAGCTCCTACGAGCAGTACTTC | CASSLTPRTSGSSYEQYF
TRBD2 | TRBJ2-1 | . | TRBV7-9 | TGTGCCAGCAGTTTGGGGGGGACCTACAATGAGCAGTTCTTC | CASSLGGTYNEQFF
TRBD1 | TRBJ2-1 | . | TRBV4-1 | TGCGCCAGCTGCGACAGGGAAAATGAGCAGTTCTTC | CASCDRENEQFF
. | TRBJ2-1 | . | TRBV15 | TGTGCCACCAGCCCGCCGGGAGAGGGCTACAATGAGCAGTTCTTC | CATSPPGEGYNEQFF
TRBD1 | TRBJ1-1 | . | TRBV4-1 | TGCGCCAGCAGCCAGTCCCGGGTGGGACAGGGCCATGAAGCTTTCTTT | CASSQSRVGQGHEAFF
. | TRBJ1-2 | . | TRBV6-5 | TGTGCCAGCAGTCCCCCAGTGGACAGCGGGATCGGCTACACCTTC | CASSPPVDSGIGYTF
TRBD2 | TRBJ2-2 | . | TRBV29-1 | TGCAGCGTTGATTCGAGCGGGGACACCGGGGAGCTGTTTTTT | CSVDSSGDTGELFF
TRBD1 | TRBJ1-1 | few | TRBV19 | TGTGCCAGTAGTATCGAGGGGGCAGTACGGTACACTGAAGCTTTCTTT | CASSIEGAVRYTEAFF
TRBD2 | TRBJ2-1 | . | TRBV7-2 | TGTGCCAGCAGCCTGACTAGCGTTTACAATGAGCAGTTCTTC | CASSLTSVYNEQFF
. | TRBJ1-1 | few | TRBV27 | TGTGCCAGCAGTCCTACAGGGTACACTGAAGCTTTCTTT | CASSPTGYTEAFF
. | TRBJ2-2 | . | TRBV5-1 | TGCGCCAGCAGCTTGGGAGGGAACACCGGGGAGCTGTTTTTT | CASSLGGNTGELFF
. | TRBJ2-5 | . | TRBV11-2 | TGTGCCAGCAGCTTAGTGAGAGGCAAAGAGACCCAGTACTTC | CASSLVRGKETQYF
TRBD2 | TRBJ2-1 | . | TRBV7-2 | TGTGCCAGCAGCTTAAGGCTAGCGGGAGTCAATGAGCAGTTCTTC | CASSLRLAGVNEQFF
. | TRBJ1-1 | . | TRBV20-1 | TGCAGTGCTACGGGGGATGGTGAAGCTTTCTTT | CSATGDGEAFF
TRBD1 | TRBJ1-1 | . | TRBV7-6 | TGTGCCAGCAGCACCCGACAGGGGCTAAACACTGAAGCTTTCTTT | CASSTRQGLNTEAFF
TRBD1 | TRBJ1-2 | . | TRBV2 | TGTGCCAGCAGGACTTCCGGGACAGGGAACTATGGCTACACCTTC | CASRTSGTGNYGYTF
. | TRBJ2-7 | . | TRBV28 | TGTGCCAGCAGTTATGACTATCTGTACTTC | CASSYDYLYF
TRBD1 | TRBJ1-2 | . | TRBV19 | TGTGCCAGTAGTCCAACTCTGGGGACAGGGGCTGTCTATGGCTACACCTTC | CASSPTLGTGAVYGYTF
TRBD1 | TRBJ1-6 | . | TRBV27 | TGTGCCAGCAGTATGACAGGGGTATCACCCCTCCACTTT | CASSMTGVSPLHF
. | TRBJ2-7 | . | TRBV30 | TGTGCCTGGAGTGTCGTTACCTACGAGCAGTACTTC | CAWSVVTYEQYF
. | TRBJ1-5 | . | TRBV6-6 | TGTGCCAGCAGTTACGGCAGGTATAGCAATCAGCCCCAGCATTTT | CASSYGRYSNQPQHF
. | TRBJ1-2 | . | TRBV6-1 | TGTGCCAGCAGTGAGCAGTCCCCGTCCTATGGCTACACCTTC | CASSEQSPSYGYTF
. | TRBJ1-4 | once | TRBV7-9 | TGTGCCAGCAGCACCACCGGGCCGGGAAGTGAAAAACTGTTTTTT | CASSTTGPGSEKLFF
. | TRBJ1-1 | . | TRBV9 | TGTGCCAGCAGCGCTTTTACAGAGAACACTGAAGCTTTCTTT | CASSAFTENTEAFF
. | TRBJ1-1 | . | TRBV2 | TGTGCCAGCAGTGAGGGCAGGGTCCCTGAAGCTTTCTTT | CASSEGRVPEAFF
TRBD2 | TRBJ2-1 | . | TRBV7-9 | TGTGCCAGCAGCTTAGGAGGGACTAGCGGGAGATACAATGAGCAGTTCTTC | CASSLGGTSGRYNEQFF
. | TRBJ1-6 | . | TRBV28 | TGTGCCAGCAGGGGAGGGCGGGCCGATCATCCTGGCTTCAATAATTCACCCCTCCACTTT | CASRGGRADHPGFNNSPLHF
TRBD2 | TRBJ2-1 | . | TRBV27 | TGTGCCAGCAGTTTATCACTAGCGAAATACAATGAGCAGTTCTTC | CASSLSLAKYNEQFF
TRBD1 | TRBJ1-6 | . | TRBV6-5 | TGTGCCAGCAGTTATGGGACAGGGCTTTCACCCCTCCACTTT | CASSYGTGLSPLHF
. | TRBJ2-7 | once | TRBV30 | TGTGCCTGGCGACGGGGATCAGGCGAGCAGTACTTC | CAWRRGSGEQYF
. | TRBJ1-3 | . | TRBV6-5 | TGTGCCAGCAATAGGCAGGGAGGAAACACCATATATTTT | CASNRQGGNTIYF
. | TRBJ2-7 | . | TRBV28 | TGTGCCAGTCGAGGCGTTTCCTACGAGCAGTACTTC | CASRGVSYEQYF
. | TRBJ2-3 | . | TRBV6-5 | TGTGCCAGCAGTTACCCGGGGTCTGATACGCAGTATTTT | CASSYPGSDTQYF
TRBD2 | TRBJ2-1 | once | TRBV7-2 | TGTGCCAGCAGCTTAGCGGGAGGGCATTGGATTAATGAGCAGTTCTTC | CASSLAGGHWINEQFF
TRBD1 | TRBJ1-1 | . | TRBV23-1 | TGCGCCAGCAGTCAGTACAGGGGGCGGAGGGGGGAGAACACTGAAGCTTTCTTT | CASSQYRGRRGENTEAFF
TRBD1 | TRBJ1-3 | . | TRBV6-5 | TGTGCCAGCAGTTCAGACAGGGCGAGCTCTGGAAACACCATATATTTT | CASSSDRASSGNTIYF
. | TRBJ1-6 | once | TRBV7-2 | TGTGCCAGCAGCGACCGCGGTAACTATAATTCACCCCTCCACTTT | CASSDRGNYNSPLHF
TRBD1 | TRBJ1-1 | . | TRBV4-3 | TGCGCCAGCAGCCAGACAGGGGGCAGGCACACTGAAGCTTTCTTT | CASSQTGGRHTEAFF
TRBD2 | TRBJ2-1 | . | TRBV27 | TGTGCCACCGGGACTAGCGCGTCCTACAATGAGCAGTTCTTC | CATGTSASYNEQFF